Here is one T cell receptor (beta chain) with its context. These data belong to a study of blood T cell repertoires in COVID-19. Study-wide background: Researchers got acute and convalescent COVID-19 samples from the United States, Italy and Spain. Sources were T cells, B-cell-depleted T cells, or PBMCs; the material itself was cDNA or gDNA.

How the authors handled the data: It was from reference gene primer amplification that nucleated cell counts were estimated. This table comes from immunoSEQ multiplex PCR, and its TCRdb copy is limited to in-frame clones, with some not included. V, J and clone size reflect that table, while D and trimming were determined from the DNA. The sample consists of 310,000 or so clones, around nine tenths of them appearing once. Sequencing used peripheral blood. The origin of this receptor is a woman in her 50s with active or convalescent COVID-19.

The CDR3 sequence is CASSELYNEQFF. CDR3 in DNA: TGTGCCAGCAGTGAATTATACAATGAGCAGTTCTTC. The chain is built from TRBV25-1 and TRBJ2-1, with no clear D. Trimming took off 1 base at V and 4 bases at J, with 2 bases between the two ends. Per germline, CDR1 MGHDK and CDR2 SYGVNS. The CDR3 runs to 12 residues.